One sample yielded the 19 T cell receptor beta chains listed below, sequenced in a study of blood T cell repertoires in COVID-19. Profiled with immunoSEQ multiplex PCR; TCRdb holds only in-frame clones, not every one. Here the sample spans about 180,000 clones, approximately 80% being singletons. What was sequenced was PBMCs or T cells enriched from blood (not recorded which). The source of these receptors is a man between 60 and 75 years old who had been exposed to COVID-19.

The V call is TRBV27, the J call TRBJ1-5; tentative D call: TRBD1 (5 bases). The CDR3 length is 14 residues. Germline assignment: CDR1 MNHEY and CDR2 SMNVEV (reference sequence). V was cut by 10 bases and J by 3 bases, with 16 bases left in between. The CDR3 DNA reads as TGTGCCACCTCGCGGGGGGACTTCAATCAGCCCCAGCATTTT. Residues: CATSRGDFNQPQHF.

The chain links TRBV19 to TRBJ2-1; 8 bases are a match to TRBD2. CDR1 and CDR2 (germline): LNHDA, SQIVND (reference sequence). Trimming removed 5 bases from V and 6 bases from J; junction bases left unmatched: 12. This CDR3 contains 16 residues. This CDR3 reads CASSFPSGRPINEQFF. In DNA form, the CDR3 reads TGTGCCAGTAGTTTCCCAAGCGGGAGACCAATCAATGAGCAGTTCTTC.

This clone turned up a few times. The rearrangement joins TRBV16 to TRBJ2-7, with D uncertain. CDR1 and CDR2 (germline): KGHSY, FQNENV. Trimming shortened V by 0 bases and J by 5 bases, and 14 bases separated the two germline ends. The CDR3 sequence is 15 residues long. The CDR3 reads CASSQSARQTDEQYF. The CDR3 nucleotides read TGTGCCAGCAGCCAATCTGCTAGGCAGACGGACGAGCAGTACTTC.

The V call is TRBV30, the J call TRBJ2-7; 10 bases are a match to TRBD2. Trimming at V came to 1 base and at J to 4 bases, leaving 7 bases not matched to a gene. The CDR3 is made up of 15 amino acids. From germline, CDR1 is GTSNPN and CDR2 SVGIG (reference sequence). CDR3 protein: CAWSGQLAGKYEQYF. DNA of the CDR3: TGTGCCTGGAGTGGTCAACTAGCGGGAAAGTACGAGCAGTACTTC.

V is TRBV5-4 and J is TRBJ2-3; possible D gene TRBD2, 6 bases. This CDR3 contains 13 residues. Germline CDR1 reads SGHNT; CDR2 reads YYREEE (reference sequence). V was cut by 4 bases and J by 14 bases, with 20 bases left in between. The CDR3 here is CASSLPGGGPGYF. DNA of the CDR3: TGTGCCAGCAGCCTCCCCGGCGGAGGGCCCGGGTATTTT.

To note about this clone: At the DNA level, this CDR3 is encoded by other sequences in the same sample as well. This chain joins TRBV6-5 and TRBJ1-3; D is ambiguous. Trimming shortened V by 0 bases and J by 0 bases, and 9 bases separated the two germline ends. The CDR3 spans 16 residues. CDR1 MNHEY and CDR2 SVGAGI come from the germline V gene. CDR3 region: CASSYSRTSSGNTIYF. CDR3 nucleotide sequence: TGTGCCAGCAGTTACTCCCGGACTTCCTCTGGAAACACCATATATTTT.

A word on this clone: Germline is not matched at one junction end, which may reflect a read error. Within the sample, other DNA sequences also encode this same CDR3. The V and J genes are TRBV5-1 and TRBJ1-5; perhaps TRBD1 as D (5 bases). The CDR3 is made up of 15 amino acids. CDR1 SGHRS and CDR2 YFSETQ come from the germline V gene. The CDR3 region has the DNA TGCGCCAGCAGCTTGGCGGGGGTAAGCAATCAACCCCAGCATTTT. Translation: CASSLAGVSNQPQHF.

V and J are TRBV7-3 and TRBJ2-5, with 9 bases fitting TRBD1. J gave up 4 bases and V 5 bases, and 8 bases lay outside the gene matches. Germline V gives CDR1 SGHTA, CDR2 FQGTGA. The CDR3 contains 15 residues. CDR3 region: CASSGTGSLTETQYF. The CDR3 DNA reads TGTGCCAGCAGCGGGACAGGGTCGTTGACAGAGACCCAGTACTTC.

This chain links TRBV7-9 with TRBJ2-7; 7 bases match TRBD1. The V and J ends lost 4 bases and 6 bases, in that order; junction bases with no gene match: 6. This CDR3 spans 13 amino acids. Per germline, CDR1 SEHNR and CDR2 FQNEAQ (reference sequence). For the CDR3, the DNA is TGTGCCAGCAGCTCTTGGACAGGCCGCGAGCAGTACTTC. Residues: CASSSWTGREQYF.

The rearrangement links TRBV28 to TRBJ1-3, with D tentatively TRBD1 (5 bases). The length of the CDR3 is 16 residues. The ends were cut back, 4 bases at V and 0 bases at J, with 13 bases in the middle. Germline CDR1 reads MDHEN; CDR2 reads SYDVKM. The CDR3 here is CASSSSGLLSGNTIYF. CDR3 DNA sequence: TGTGCCAGCAGTTCCTCGGGACTCCTCTCTGGAAACACCATATATTTT.

V usage is TRBV9 and J usage is TRBJ2-5; TRBD1 matches 7 bases. The CDR3 is made up of 16 amino acids. Per the germline V gene, CDR1 is SGDLS and CDR2 is YYNGEE. V lost 0 bases to trimming and J lost 4 bases; unmatched junction nucleotides: 9. CDR3 region: CASSVGSPRGIETQYF. The CDR3 region has the DNA TGTGCCAGCAGCGTAGGAAGCCCCAGGGGGATAGAGACCCAGTACTTC.

The V and J genes are TRBV27 and TRBJ2-2; 7 nucleotides line up with TRBD2. CDR1 is MNHEY and CDR2 is SMNVEV in the germline V gene (reference sequence). The V and J ends lost 3 bases and 4 bases, in that order; junction bases with no gene match: 5. This CDR3 spans 15 amino acids. This CDR3 is CASSFQGGSTGELFF. CDR3 sequence (DNA): TGTGCCAGCAGTTTTCAAGGCGGGAGCACCGGGGAGCTGTTTTTT.

The V call is TRBV14, the J call TRBJ2-1, with TRBD1 as a possible D gene (5 bases). V gave up 3 bases and J gave up 0 bases, with 9 bases separating them. The CDR3 consists of 15 residues. Germline CDR1 and CDR2: SGHDN and FVKESK. CDR3 nucleotide sequence: TGTGCCAGCAGCCAGCTCCAGGGCTCCTACAATGAGCAGTTCTTC. The encoded protein is CASSQLQGSYNEQFF.

The V call is TRBV27, the J call TRBJ2-1; 7 positions match TRBD2. Germline lookup yields CDR1 MNHEY and CDR2 SMNVEV (reference sequence). This CDR3 spans 15 amino acids. J gave up 8 bases and V 2 bases, and 9 bases lay outside the gene matches. This CDR3 is CASSLTSSGTDEQFF. DNA for the CDR3: TGTGCCAGCAGTTTAACGTCTAGCGGTACAGATGAGCAGTTCTTC.

V is TRBV11-3 and J is TRBJ1-2, with D perhaps matching TRBD1 (5 bases). The CDR3 has 12 residues. Per the germline V gene, CDR1 is SGHNT and CDR2 is YENEEA. The ends were cut back, 1 base at V and 9 bases at J, with 9 bases in the middle. CDR3 sequence reads: CASSLGGERYTF. DNA for the CDR3: TGTGCCAGCAGCTTAGGGGGGGAGCGCTACACCTTC.

This clone has only one observation. The V gene is TRBV10-2, the J gene TRBJ2-2; 12 positions agree with TRBD2. J was trimmed by 1 base and V by 3 bases; bases with no gene match: 9. This CDR3 has 19 residues. From germline, CDR1 is WSHSY and CDR2 SAAADI. The CDR3 loop reads CASSERLAGVKGNTGELFF. CDR3 in DNA: TGCGCCAGCAGTGAAAGACTAGCGGGAGTAAAAGGGAACACCGGGGAGCTGTTTTTT.

The chain carries TRBV5-4 and TRBJ2-3; 9 nucleotides align to TRBD2. Unmatched junction bases numbered 8, after V lost 0 bases and J lost 0 bases. Germline CDR1 SGHNT, CDR2 YYREEE (reference sequence). The CDR3 consists of 18 residues. This CDR3 is CASSLAPGLALSTDTQYF. CDR3 bases: TGTGCCAGCAGCTTGGCCCCGGGACTAGCTCTTAGCACAGATACGCAGTATTTT. Complete variable domain (other parts from reference TRBV5-4 and TRBJ2-3): ETGVTQSPTHLIKTRGQQVTLRCSSQSGHNTVSWYQQALGQGPQFIFQYYREEENGRGNFPPRFSGLQFPNYSSELNVNALELDDSALYLCASSLAPGLALSTDTQYFGPGTRLTVL.

The rearrangement links TRBV3-1 (or the pseudogene TRBV3-2) to TRBJ2-7; 13 nucleotides line up with TRBD2. J was trimmed by 1 base and V by 4 bases; bases with no gene match: 4. Germline CDR1 LGHDT, CDR2 YNNKEL (reference sequence). The CDR3 contains 16 residues. The CDR3, as DNA: TGTGCCAGCAGCCCGAAACTAGCGGGAGGGTCCTACGAGCAGTACTTC. Protein: CASSPKLAGGSYEQYF.

The chain employs TRBV11-3 and TRBJ2-2; TRBD2 might be the D (6 bases). The germline CDR1 and CDR2 sequences are SGHNT and YENEEA. CDR3 length: 15 amino acids. Deletions cut 10 bases from V and 6 bases from J, with 21 bases between. The CDR3 sequence: CATVGTAYGAGELFF. CDR3 DNA sequence: TGTGCCACAGTGGGGACTGCATATGGGGCCGGGGAGCTGTTTTTT.